The 32 T cell receptor beta chains in this list originate from one sample, sequenced in a study of blood T cell repertoires in COVID-19. TCRdb keeps only in-frame clones here, not all; method: immunoSEQ multiplex PCR. The repertoire holds about 190,000 clones, with about 86% as singletons. What was sequenced was peripheral blood. The receptors here all came from a man under 40 with active or convalescent COVID-19.

The V call is TRBV5-1, the J call TRBJ1-2; 9 positions match TRBD1. Per the germline V gene, CDR1 is SGHRS and CDR2 is YFSETQ. This CDR3 spans 14 amino acids. The trim removed 3 bases at V and 7 bases at J, leaving 7 bases unmatched. The chain's CDR3 is CASSSPTGGIGYTF. Written as DNA, the CDR3 is TGCGCCAGCAGCTCCCCGACAGGGGGGATTGGCTACACCTTC. The whole variable domain, remainder taken from reference TRBV5-1 and TRBJ1-2, is KAGVTQTPRYLIKTRGQQVTLSCSPISGHRSVSWYQQTPGQGLQFLFEYFSETQRNKGNFPGRFSGRQFSNSRSEMNVSTLELGDSALYLCASSSPTGGIGYTFGSGTRLTVV.

The rearrangement joins TRBV7-9 to TRBJ1-1, with D possibly matching TRBD1 (5 bases). The germline gives CDR1 SEHNR, CDR2 FQNEAQ (reference sequence). This CDR3 spans 14 amino acids. With 2 bases removed from V and 5 bases from J, the gap between germline ends came to 12 bases. The CDR3 protein is CASSLITGVTEAFF. CDR3 DNA sequence: TGTGCCAGCAGCTTAATCACGGGGGTAACTGAAGCTTTCTTT.

This chain uses TRBV5-8 with TRBJ2-3, with D possibly being TRBD1 (5 bases). Deletions cut 5 bases from V and 2 bases from J, with 27 bases between. The CDR3 has 19 residues. Germline assignment: CDR1 SGHTS and CDR2 YDEGEE. CDR3 sequence (DNA): TGTGCCAGCAGTTCCCGACCGGGTAGGAGTGGGGCACACACAGATACGCAGTATTTT. It specifies CASSSRPGRSGAHTDTQYF.

This chain joins TRBV7-9 and TRBJ2-1, with TRBD2 matching over 14 bases. The CDR3 loop spans 16 amino acids. J lost 6 bases, V lost 5 bases, and 6 bases had no gene match. Germline V gene sequence: CDR1 SEHNR, CDR2 FQNEAQ (reference sequence). Here the CDR3 DNA reads TGTGCCAGCAGCCCGCGACTAGCGGGAGGGATCAATGAGCAGTTCTTC. Its translation: CASSPRLAGGINEQFF.

The chain has TRBV9 and TRBJ2-7, with a possible D match to TRBD2 (6 bases). Germline-derived CDR1 and CDR2 are SGDLS and YYNGEE. Trimming shortened V by 4 bases and J by 3 bases, and 17 bases separated the two germline ends. This CDR3 contains 15 residues. In DNA, the CDR3 is TGTGCCAGCAGCCCCCATGATTCGCGGGACTACGAGCAGTACTTC. It codes for CASSPHDSRDYEQYF.

This chain connects TRBV6-5 to TRBJ2-7; 8 bases line up with TRBD2. This CDR3 comprises 16 residues. Germline CDR1 reads MNHEY; CDR2 reads SVGAGI. V shed 2 bases, J shed 6 bases, and the junction held 12 bases outside the gene matches. The CDR3 spells CASSYASGTRNPEQYF. In DNA form, the CDR3 reads TGTGCCAGCAGTTACGCGTCCGGGACTAGGAACCCCGAGCAGTACTTC.

The rearrangement joins TRBV12-3 or TRBV12-4 to TRBJ1-1, with 10 bases matching TRBD1. J gave up 10 bases and V 3 bases, and 2 bases lay outside the gene matches. The CDR3 extends over 12 amino acids. The CDR3 here is CASSFGQGVAFF. The DNA of the CDR3 is TGTGCCAGCAGTTTTGGACAGGGGGTAGCTTTCTTT.

This chain connects TRBV6-1 to TRBJ1-5; 9 positions agree with TRBD1. The CDR3 contains 16 residues. With 1 base clipped from V and 7 bases from J, the junction kept 8 bases outside the gene matches. Germline values: CDR1 MNHNS, CDR2 SASEGT. CDR3 loop: CASSEDRDRVGQPQHF. CDR3 bases: TGTGCCAGCAGTGAAGACCGGGACAGGGTGGGGCAGCCCCAGCATTTT.

The chain uses TRBV6-5 and TRBJ1-5; the D gene is possibly TRBD1 (6 bases). The CDR3 covers 15 residues. V lost 6 bases to trimming and J lost 11 bases, with 23 bases between them. The V gene's germline CDR1 is MNHEY and CDR2 SVGAGI. CDR3 nucleotide sequence: TGTGCCAGCAGCCCCCCGTGGGGGCAGCAGGGATCCCAGCATTTT. This translates into CASSPPWGQQGSQHF.

The rearrangement uses TRBV9 and TRBJ1-1; 9 nucleotides line up with TRBD1. CDR3 length: 14 amino acids. Trimming removed 6 bases from V and 2 bases from J; junction bases left unmatched: 5. The germline V gene has CDR1 SGDLS and CDR2 YYNGEE. In DNA, the CDR3 is TGTGCCAGCAACAGACAGGGGGTCAACACTGAAGCTTTCTTT. It is translated as CASNRQGVNTEAFF.

This clone was seen a single time. The chain has TRBV10-3 and TRBJ1-5; D is ambiguous. V shed 3 bases and J shed 7 bases, with 10 bases lying between them. The germline CDR1 and CDR2 sequences are ENHRY and SYGVKD. This CDR3 has 13 amino acids. The CDR3 sequence is CAISDGGKQPQHF. In DNA form, the CDR3 reads TGTGCCATCAGTGATGGAGGGAAACAGCCCCAGCATTTT.

The rearrangement links TRBV3-1 (or the pseudogene TRBV3-2) to TRBJ2-3; 12 bases match TRBD2. The germline gives CDR1 LGHDT, CDR2 YNNKEL (reference sequence). The CDR3 length is 21 residues. The J segment lost 5 bases and the V segment lost 0 bases, leaving 18 bases of the junction unmatched. The CDR3 sequence: CASSQDSRGLAGGRYRDTQYF. DNA of the CDR3: TGTGCCAGCAGCCAAGACTCGAGAGGGCTAGCGGGGGGGCGTTACCGAGATACGCAGTATTTT.

The V gene is TRBV2, the J gene TRBJ1-1; 9 positions agree with TRBD1. CDR3 length equals 15 residues. CDR1 and CDR2 from the germline V gene are SNHLY and FYNNEI. Trimming cost V 6 bases and J 5 bases; bases outside gene matches: 10. The CDR3 bases are TGTGCCAGCAGGATACAGGGGGCGGGTAAAACTGAAGCTTTCTTT. This encodes CASRIQGAGKTEAFF.

The rearrangement uses TRBV20-1 and TRBJ1-6; perhaps TRBD1 as D (5 bases). The CDR3 covers 12 residues. V was shortened by 3 bases and J by 12 bases, with 12 bases between the two germline ends. Germline-derived CDR1 and CDR2 are DFQATT and SNEGSKA (reference sequence). Here the CDR3 reads CSASKGVLPLHF. The DNA for the CDR3 is TGCAGTGCTAGTAAAGGGGTTCTACCCCTCCACTTT.

The V and J genes are TRBV28 and TRBJ1-5, with D perhaps matching TRBD1 (5 bases). The germline gives CDR1 MDHEN, CDR2 SYDVKM. This CDR3 spans 16 amino acids. V was trimmed by 1 base and J by 2 bases, leaving 12 bases between them. The CDR3, as DNA: TGTGCCAGCAGTTTATTTCCAGGGATGGGCAATCAGCCCCAGCATTTT. Protein product: CASSLFPGMGNQPQHF.

The chain employs TRBV10-1 and TRBJ1-2, with unresolved D. The CDR3 runs 13 residues. Trimming took off 2 bases at V and 4 bases at J, with 8 bases between the two ends. Germline loops: CDR1 WNHNN, CDR2 SYGVQD (reference sequence). This CDR3 is CASSEGRFYGYTF. The CDR3 DNA reads TGCGCCAGCAGTGAGGGCAGGTTCTATGGCTACACCTTC.

The chain combines TRBV4-2 with TRBJ2-1; 9 nucleotides align to TRBD2. The CDR3 contains 15 residues. V lost 0 bases, J lost 6 bases, and 3 bases stayed unmatched. Germline assignment: CDR1 LGHNA and CDR2 YNFKEQ. CDR3 amino acids: CASSQDWGLANEQFF. The DNA of the CDR3 is TGTGCCAGCAGCCAAGATTGGGGACTAGCCAATGAGCAGTTCTTC.

This clone came up once. The chain recombines TRBV19 with TRBJ1-1; D is uncertain. The CDR3 spans 16 residues. From germline, CDR1 is LNHDA and CDR2 SQIVND (reference sequence). V lost 1 base to trimming and J lost 0 bases, with 12 bases between them. The CDR3 sequence: CASSIGQAHMNTEAFF. DNA of the CDR3: TGTGCCAGTAGTATAGGGCAGGCCCACATGAACACTGAAGCTTTCTTT. The full variable domain, completed using reference TRBV19 and TRBJ1-1, is DGGITQSPKYLFRKEGQNVTLSCEQNLNHDAMYWYRQDPGQGLRLIYYSQIVNDFQKGDIAEGYSVSREKKESFPLTVTSAQKNPTAFYLCASSIGQAHMNTEAFFGQGTRLTVV.

The genes are TRBV6-5 and TRBJ2-7; tentatively, D is TRBD1 (6 bases). The CDR3 runs to 16 residues. The V gene lost 2 bases and the J gene lost 4 bases, with 18 bases spanning the gap. CDR1 and CDR2 (germline): MNHEY, SVGAGI. The CDR3 loop is CASSYEPDSWSYEQYF. As DNA, the CDR3 is TGTGCCAGCAGTTACGAACCGGACAGCTGGTCGTACGAGCAGTACTTC.

V and J are TRBV18 and TRBJ2-1, with 9 bases aligning to TRBD1. This CDR3 comprises 14 residues. V shed 5 bases, J shed 7 bases, and the junction held 6 bases outside the gene matches. The germline V gene encodes CDR1 KGHSH and CDR2 LQKENI. The CDR3 bases are TGTGCCAGCTCATTAGGACAGGGGCGAAATGAGCAGTTCTTC. Translated: CASSLGQGRNEQFF.

The J gene is TRBJ1-6, the V gene TRBV5-6; TRBD1 aligns across 7 bases. The germline V gene encodes CDR1 SGHDT and CDR2 YYEEEE. The J segment lost 7 bases and the V segment lost 2 bases, leaving 6 bases of the junction unmatched. This CDR3 spans 15 amino acids. The CDR3 sequence: CASSLQGTANSPLHF. Written as DNA, the CDR3 is TGTGCCAGCAGCTTACAAGGGACAGCCAATTCACCCCTCCACTTT.

The chain uses TRBV30 and TRBJ2-3, with a weak D call TRBD1 (5 bases). The V end was cut by 0 bases, the J end by 2 bases, with 6 bases between. The V gene's germline CDR1 is GTSNPN and CDR2 SVGIG (reference sequence). The length of the CDR3 is 13 residues. The CDR3 DNA reads TGTGCCTGGAGTGTAGGGGACACAGATACGCAGTATTTT. This encodes CAWSVGDTDTQYF.

CDR3 DNA: TGTGCCAGCAGCTCTCCGGAGACCCAGTACTTC. It translates to CASSSPETQYF. The rearrangement links TRBV7-6 to TRBJ2-5; the D is unclear. This CDR3 region has 11 residues. Germline V CDR1 and CDR2: SGHVS, FNYEAQ. Trimming removed 4 bases from V and 5 bases from J, with 5 bases in between.

The chain employs TRBV12-3 or TRBV12-4 and TRBJ1-2; a weak D match, TRBD1 (6 bases). CDR3 length equals 13 residues. The V gene lost 6 bases and the J gene lost 5 bases, with 13 bases spanning the gap. The CDR3 region is CASRDTGNYGYTF. The DNA of the CDR3 is TGTGCCAGCAGAGATACAGGGAATTATGGCTACACCTTC.

The rearrangement joins TRBV3-1 (or the pseudogene TRBV3-2) to TRBJ1-2; TRBD1 agrees at 11 bases. Germline values: CDR1 LGHDT, CDR2 YNNKEL (reference sequence). This CDR3 has 14 amino acids. V gave up 5 bases and J gave up 10 bases; unmatched junction bases: 9. CDR3 amino acids: CASSYPGQGEPYTF. The CDR3 region has the DNA TGTGCCAGCAGCTATCCGGGACAGGGGGAGCCCTACACCTTC.

This chain joins TRBV6-5 and TRBJ2-5, with D possibly matching TRBD2 (5 bases). The CDR3 runs 14 residues. Trimming shortened V by 2 bases and J by 5 bases, and 12 bases separated the two germline ends. Germline V lookup: CDR1 MNHEY, CDR2 SVGAGI. CDR3 nucleotides: TGTGCCAGCAGTTACCCAGCGGACGGGGAGACCCAGTACTTC. It yields the protein CASSYPADGETQYF.

The gene calls are TRBV7-8 and TRBJ2-1; a weak D match, TRBD2 (6 bases). The length of the CDR3 is 15 residues. In germline, CDR1 is SGHVS, CDR2 FQNEAQ. V lost 6 bases and J 7 bases, leaving 19 bases between the germline ends. CDR3 DNA sequence: TGTGCCAGCAGGTCGGGGACGGGAGCTTATAATGAGCAGTTCTTC. Its protein product is CASRSGTGAYNEQFF.

The chain carries TRBV6-5 and TRBJ1-6; weak D call: TRBD1 (5 bases). V was clipped by 6 bases and J by 6 bases, with 6 bases between them. The CDR3 is 12 amino acids. Looked up from germline, CDR1 is MNHEY and CDR2 is SVGAGI. CDR3 protein: CASRGPNSPLHF. The CDR3 region has the DNA TGTGCCAGCAGGGGGCCTAATTCACCCCTCCACTTT.

The chain joins TRBV4-1 to TRBJ1-6; tentatively, D is TRBD1 (6 bases). V was cut by 0 bases and J by 9 bases, with 9 bases left in between. Germline CDR1 reads MGHRA; CDR2 reads YSYEKL. The CDR3 is made up of 14 amino acids. The CDR3 is CASSQEAGASPLHF. CDR3 nucleotides: TGCGCCAGCAGCCAAGAGGCAGGGGCTTCACCCCTCCACTTT.

Regarding this clone: This same CDR3 is encoded by further DNA sequences in the sample. The chain couples TRBV19 to TRBJ2-7, with D tentatively TRBD1 (6 bases). Germline-derived CDR1 and CDR2 are LNHDA and SQIVND (reference sequence). V dropped 2 bases and J dropped 2 bases, with 7 bases sitting between them. This CDR3 has 13 residues. CDR3 sequence (DNA): TGTGCCAGTAGTATACAGGGGACCTACGAGCAGTACTTC. It codes for CASSIQGTYEQYF.

The V gene is TRBV6-5, the J gene TRBJ1-2; 10 positions agree with TRBD1. The ends lost 6 bases at V and 4 bases at J; junction bases unmatched: 5. The germline V gene encodes CDR1 MNHEY and CDR2 SVGAGI. The CDR3 sequence is 14 residues long. The CDR3 DNA reads as TGTGCCAGCAGGCCGACAGGGGGCGGCTATGGCTACACCTTC. This sequence encodes CASRPTGGGYGYTF.

This clone was detected a few times. V is TRBV21-1 and J is TRBJ1-2. TRBV21-1 constitutes a pseudogene. The CDR3 has 15 amino acids. The CDR3, as DNA: TGTGCCAGCAGCAAAGGCATGAGGTTGGCGGGTGGCTACACCTTC. This encodes CASSKGMRLAGGYTF.